A single sample gave rise to the 24 T cell receptor beta chains below, sequenced in a study of OX40 agonist ivuxolimab in advanced cancers. Here immunoSEQ multiplex PCR was the method, and the copy in TCRdb shows in-frame clones only, minus some. The profile shows roughly 49,000 clones, over 60% of them singletons. The material was CD4+ or CD8+ T cells sorted from blood, obtained in a trial of the OX40 agonist ivuxolimab. Receptors originate from an adult with an advanced solid tumor such as melanoma, head and neck, liver or kidney cancer.

The gene calls are TRBV6-1 and TRBJ2-7; D gene uncertain. V was shortened by 3 bases and J by 3 bases, with 18 bases between the two germline ends. The CDR3 runs to 16 residues. CDR1 and CDR2 from the germline V gene are MNHNS and SASEGT. This CDR3 reads CASSDRARDPLYEQYF. The CDR3 region has the DNA TGTGCCAGCAGTGATAGGGCTCGAGATCCCCTCTACGAGCAGTACTTC.

The V gene is TRBV11-2, the J gene TRBJ2-7; D is unclear. V was pared by 0 bases and J by 3 bases, with 15 bases between. This CDR3 has 16 amino acids. In germline, CDR1 is SGHAT, CDR2 FQNNGV. CDR3: CASSLDLSGPIYEQYF. The CDR3 DNA sequence: TGTGCCAGCAGCTTAGATCTATCTGGACCCATCTACGAGCAGTACTTC.

In the case of this clone: A read error may account for a junction end that differs from germline. V is TRBV27 and J is TRBJ1-2; 7 bases are a match to TRBD1. This CDR3 region has 13 residues. CDR1 and CDR2 (germline): MNHEY, SMNVEV (reference sequence). The CDR3 reads CVSSSPTGIGYTF. The CDR3 nucleotides read TGTGTCAGCAGTTCGCCGACAGGGATTGGCTACACCTTC.

This clone has a single count. The chain links TRBV6-5 to TRBJ2-4; 7 bases map to TRBD1. V trimming: 5 bases; J trimming: 6 bases; junction bases outside the gene matches: 4. Germline assignment: CDR1 MNHEY and CDR2 SVGAGI. The CDR3 extends over 13 amino acids. CDR3 sequence reads: CASSQTGSNIQYF. In nucleotides, the CDR3 is TGTGCCAGCAGTCAGACAGGGTCAAACATTCAGTACTTC.

The chain links TRBV5-1 to TRBJ1-4; D is undetermined. Germline assignment: CDR1 SGHRS and CDR2 YFSETQ. Deletions cut 2 bases from V and 12 bases from J, with 11 bases between. CDR3 length equals 12 residues. CDR3 sequence reads: CASSLRGEELFF. The CDR3 DNA sequence: TGCGCCAGCAGCTTACGTGGGGAGGAACTGTTTTTT.

The chain uses TRBV21-1 and TRBJ1-2; the table's D call of TRBD1 was not tested on the DNA. TRBV21-1 is an annotated pseudogene. The CDR3 length is 17 residues. The CDR3 sequence: CASTSTGQGFSNYGYTF. CDR3 nucleotide sequence: TGTGCCAGCACCTCAACTGGACAGGGCTTTTCTAACTATGGCTACACCTTC.

The chain combines TRBV11-3 with TRBJ1-2; 7 nucleotides match TRBD1. This CDR3 spans 15 amino acids. The germline gives CDR1 SGHNT, CDR2 YENEEA. The junction had 9 bases not matched to a gene; V was cut back by 3 bases and J by 5 bases. The CDR3 loop reads CASSLETGIKYGYTF. CDR3 coding DNA: TGTGCCAGCAGCTTGGAGACAGGGATCAAGTATGGCTACACCTTC.

V usage is TRBV5-8 and J usage is TRBJ1-1, with D tentatively TRBD1 (6 bases). CDR1 and CDR2 from the germline V gene are SGHTS and YDEGEE. V lost 1 base and J 5 bases, leaving 18 bases between the germline ends. The CDR3 is made up of 16 amino acids. CDR3 in DNA: TGTGCCAGCAGCTTGAGGGGTCGAGGGGGTGTGACTGAAGCTTTCTTT. It translates to CASSLRGRGGVTEAFF.

Here the CDR3 DNA reads TGTGCCAGCAGGCTTACAGGGAGTGCCGGGGAGCTGTTTTTT. Translation: CASRLTGSAGELFF. The chain is built from TRBV7-9 and TRBJ2-2; possible D gene TRBD1, 6 bases. Germline assignment: CDR1 SEHNR and CDR2 FQNEAQ (reference sequence). CDR3 size: 14 residues. The ends were cut back, 6 bases at V and 6 bases at J, with 14 bases in the middle.

This chain joins TRBV5-1 and TRBJ2-3; 9 nucleotides align to TRBD2. The CDR3 consists of 15 residues. The V segment lost 0 bases and the J segment 8 bases; nucleotides outside the gene matches: 7. CDR1 SGHRS and CDR2 YFSETQ come from the germline V gene. The chain's CDR3 is CASSLEVSGRGTQYF. CDR3 bases: TGCGCCAGCAGCTTGGAGGTTAGCGGGAGAGGTACGCAGTATTTT.

The CDR3: CASSQGDFPNTQYF. The CDR3 nucleotides are TGCGCCAGCAGCCAGGGGGACTTTCCAAATACGCAGTATTTT. This chain links TRBV4-3 with TRBJ2-3; TRBD2 is a possible D gene (6 bases). Trimming cost V 3 bases and J 7 bases, with 14 bases left between them. CDR1 is LGHNA, CDR2 YSLEER, per germline. The CDR3 totals 14 residues.

V usage is TRBV27 and J usage is TRBJ2-4; tentative D call: TRBD1 (7 bases). Trimming took 2 bases from V and 0 from J, leaving 17 bases between them. The CDR3 spans 18 residues. The germline V gene has CDR1 MNHEY and CDR2 SMNVEV (reference sequence). The DNA for the CDR3 is TGTGCCAGCAGTTTAGTAGGTCAGGGGGGCCTAGCCAAAAACATTCAGTACTTC. It specifies CASSLVGQGGLAKNIQYF.

The chain has TRBV2 and TRBJ1-3; D remains ambiguous. Trimming removed 8 bases from V and 0 bases from J, with 5 bases in between. The germline CDR1 and CDR2 sequences are SNHLY and FYNNEI. This CDR3 has 12 residues. CDR3 sequence: CASAGSGNTIYF. CDR3 DNA sequence: TGTGCCAGCGCAGGCTCTGGAAACACCATATATTTT.

The rearrangement joins TRBV7-6 to TRBJ2-1, with 7 bases fitting TRBD1. The CDR3 length is 15 residues. After removal of 3 bases from V and 5 bases from J, the junction contained 7 bases not matched to a gene. Germline V lookup: CDR1 SGHVS, CDR2 FNYEAQ. The DNA of the CDR3 is TGTGCCAGCAGCTTGACAGGGATCTTAAACAATGAGCAGTTCTTC. Translating gives CASSLTGILNNEQFF. The variable domain in full, with the rest retrieved from reference TRBV7-6 and TRBJ2-1, is GAGVSQSPRYKVTKRGQDVALRCDPISGHVSLYWYRQALGQGPEFLTYFNYEAQQDKSGLPNDRFSAERPEGSISTLTIQRTEQRDSAMYRCASSLTGILNNEQFFGPGTRLTVL.

This chain uses TRBV5-1 with TRBJ1-4; unclear D gene. CDR1 is SGHRS, CDR2 YFSETQ, per germline. Trimming removed 1 base at V and 0 bases at J, with 4 bases between. This CDR3 has 14 residues. The CDR3 is CASSLTPTNEKLFF. CDR3 sequence (DNA): TGCGCCAGCAGCTTGACACCAACTAATGAAAAACTGTTTTTT.

By proportion, this clone is medium-sized. The J gene is TRBJ1-3, the V gene TRBV2, with TRBD1 matching 7 bases. The junction had 10 bases not matched to a gene; V was cut back by 5 bases and J by 0 bases. This CDR3 has 17 amino acids. Per the germline V gene, CDR1 is SNHLY and CDR2 is FYNNEI. CDR3 amino acids: CASSLSTGTFSGNTIYF. The CDR3 DNA sequence: TGTGCCAGCAGTCTTTCGACAGGGACTTTCTCTGGAAACACCATATATTTT.

The rearrangement joins TRBV5-1 to TRBJ1-1; D possibly corresponds to TRBD1 (5 bases). Germline V CDR1 and CDR2: SGHRS, YFSETQ. Trimming left V 3 bases short and J 0 bases short, with 18 bases between. The CDR3 is 17 amino acids. As DNA, the CDR3 is TGCGCCAGCAGCTCGGATGGTTCAGGGCGGATGAACACTGAAGCTTTCTTT. Encoded protein: CASSSDGSGRMNTEAFF. The full variable domain, with the rest looked up from reference TRBV5-1 and TRBJ1-1, is KAGVTQTPRYLIKTRGQQVTLSCSPISGHRSVSWYQQTPGQGLQFLFEYFSETQRNKGNFPGRFSGRQFSNSRSEMNVSTLELGDSALYLCASSSDGSGRMNTEAFFGQGTRLTVV.

The chain couples TRBV7-6 to TRBJ2-1; 7 bases are shared with TRBD2. The CDR3 totals 15 residues. Germline CDR1 SGHVS, CDR2 FNYEAQ. With 5 bases clipped from V and 9 bases from J, the junction kept 13 bases outside the gene matches. CDR3 nucleotides: TGTGCCAGCAGCGCCCGTCTAGGGAGGGCCGGTGAGCAGTTCTTC. Amino acid sequence: CASSARLGRAGEQFF.

This clone has only a few counts. The V and J genes are TRBV5-6 and TRBJ1-2; TRBD1 matches 9 bases. Germline CDR1 reads SGHDT; CDR2 reads YYEEEE. The CDR3 is 16 amino acids. V lost 1 base to trimming and J lost 6 bases; unmatched junction nucleotides: 10. The CDR3 here is CASSLYRGQGGHGYTF. CDR3 sequence (DNA): TGTGCCAGCAGCTTGTACAGGGGGCAGGGCGGACATGGCTACACCTTC. The entire variable domain, with the rest obtained from reference TRBV5-6 and TRBJ1-2, is as follows: DAGVTQSPTHLIKTRGQQVTLRCSPKSGHDTVSWYQQALGQGPQFIFQYYEEEERQRGNFPDRFSGHQFPNYSSELNVNALLLGDSALYLCASSLYRGQGGHGYTFGSGTRLTVV.

This clone was seen just once. The V call is TRBV30, the J call TRBJ2-1, with D unclear. CDR1 and CDR2 (germline): GTSNPN, SVGIG (reference sequence). V was clipped by 0 bases and J by 6 bases, with 6 bases between them. The CDR3 runs to 12 residues. The CDR3 protein is CAWSVLINEQFF. CDR3 coding DNA: TGTGCCTGGAGTGTACTCATCAATGAGCAGTTCTTC.

V gene TRBV5-1 combines with J gene TRBJ2-7; 8 nucleotides line up with TRBD2. The CDR3 sequence is 16 residues long. V lost 6 bases to trimming and J lost 5 bases; unmatched junction nucleotides: 16. Looked up from germline, CDR1 is SGHRS and CDR2 is YFSETQ. CDR3 in DNA: TGCGCCAGCACCGGAAGTGCAGCGGGAGTTTCAGACGAGCAGTACTTC. Translation: CASTGSAAGVSDEQYF.

CDR3 sequence (DNA): TGCGCCAGCAGTGAGGGCCTAGCGGGGAGTGCCTACGAGCAGTACTTC. This encodes CASSEGLAGSAYEQYF. The chain recombines TRBV10-1 with TRBJ2-7; 9 bases agree with TRBD2. Trimming cost V 2 bases and J 2 bases; bases outside gene matches: 7. This CDR3 comprises 16 residues. CDR1 WNHNN and CDR2 SYGVQD come from the germline V gene (reference sequence).

V gene TRBV19 combines with J gene TRBJ1-2; 7 nucleotides line up with TRBD1. Germline CDR1 and CDR2: LNHDA and SQIVND (reference sequence). V dropped 6 bases and J dropped 8; count of bases not matched to a gene: 6. The length of the CDR3 is 12 residues. The CDR3 sequence is CASRSGGEGYTF. CDR3 sequence (DNA): TGTGCCAGTAGGTCAGGGGGTGAAGGCTACACCTTC.

V gene TRBV27 combines with J gene TRBJ1-5; possible D gene TRBD1, 5 bases. Germline CDR1 reads MNHEY; CDR2 reads SMNVEV (reference sequence). CDR3 length: 14 residues. V gave up 11 bases and J gave up 2 bases, with 16 bases separating them. The CDR3 sequence: CASRDLFGNQPQHF. CDR3 DNA: TGTGCCTCAAGGGACCTCTTTGGCAATCAGCCCCAGCATTTT.